A single T cell receptor (beta chain) is shown here with its context. In the original workflow: How many nucleated cells were present was estimated from reference gene primer amplification. The assay was immunoSEQ multiplex PCR, and TCRdb's table has in-frame clones only and misses some. The DNA gave D and trimming, while V, J and clone size come from that table. The data show about 230,000 clones, 75% to 90% seen once. The data are from a study of blood T cell repertoires in COVID-19. The wider study: Some COVID-19 samples were acute and others convalescent; all came from the United States, Italy and Spain. From T cells, B-cell-depleted T cells, or PBMCs came the material, which was cDNA or gDNA.

This CDR3 is built from 17 residues. After removal of 9 bases from V and 1 base from J, the junction contained 7 bases not matched to a gene. Germline lookup yields CDR1 MDHEN and CDR2 SYDVKM. The sample comprised peripheral blood. The origin of this receptor is a woman in her 70s with active or convalescent COVID-19. The chain combines TRBV28 with TRBJ2-1, with 15 positions matching TRBD2. CDR3 in amino acids: CASRTSGRATSYNEQFF. CDR3 nucleotide sequence: TGTGCCAGTCGGACTAGCGGGAGGGCCACATCCTACAATGAGCAGTTCTTC.